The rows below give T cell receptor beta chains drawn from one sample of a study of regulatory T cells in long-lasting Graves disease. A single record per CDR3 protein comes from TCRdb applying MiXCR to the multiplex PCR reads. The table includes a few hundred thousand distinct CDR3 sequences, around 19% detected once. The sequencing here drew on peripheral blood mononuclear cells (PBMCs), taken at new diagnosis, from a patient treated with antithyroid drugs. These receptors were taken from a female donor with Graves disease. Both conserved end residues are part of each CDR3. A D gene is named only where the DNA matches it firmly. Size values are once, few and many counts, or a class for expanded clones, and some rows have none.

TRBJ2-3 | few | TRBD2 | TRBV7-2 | TGTGCCAGCAGCTTAGTTGGCGGGGGGAACACAGATACGCAGTATTTT | CASSLVGGGNTDTQYF
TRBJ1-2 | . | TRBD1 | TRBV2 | TGTGCCAGCAACAAGGACAGGGGAGACTATGGCTACACCTTC | CASNKDRGDYGYTF
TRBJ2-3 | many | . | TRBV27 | TGTGCCAGCAGTCCACGTCCTTTCACGAGCACAGATACGCAGTATTTT | CASSPRPFTSTDTQYF
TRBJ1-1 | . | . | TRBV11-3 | TGTGCCAGCAGCTTCGCGGGGTTGGACACTGAAGCTTTCTTT | CASSFAGLDTEAFF
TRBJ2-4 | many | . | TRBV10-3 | TGTGCCATCAGGCCATTGAGAAGGCTAACCAAAAACATTCAGTACTTC | CAIRPLRRLTKNIQYF
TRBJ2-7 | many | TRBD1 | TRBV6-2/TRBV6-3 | TGTGCCAGCAACCGGGACAGAGCTTACGAGCAGTACTTC | CASNRDRAYEQYF
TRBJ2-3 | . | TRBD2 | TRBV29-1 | TGCAGCGGAGCGGGAGGAGCAGATACGCAGTATTTT | CSGAGGADTQYF
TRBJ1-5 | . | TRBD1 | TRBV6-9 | TGTGCCAGCAGTTCGGGACAGAATCAGCCCCAGCATTTT | CASSSGQNQPQHF
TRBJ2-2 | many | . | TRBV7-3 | TGTGCCAGCAGCCAATTGGCGGACGGGGAGCTGTTTTTT | CASSQLADGELFF
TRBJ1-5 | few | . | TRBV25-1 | TGTGCCAGCAGTGGTTTAGCCGGGCCCCAGCATTTT | CASSGLAGPQHF
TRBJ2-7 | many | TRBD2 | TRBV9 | TGTGCCAGCAGCGTAACCACTGGGGTGTATGGAGCGGGGGGACGCGAGCAGTACTTC | CASSVTTGVYGAGGREQYF
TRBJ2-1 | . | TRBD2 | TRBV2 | TGTGCCAGCAGCCACGGGACTAGCGGGAGGGCCAAAGAGCAGTTCTTC | CASSHGTSGRAKEQFF
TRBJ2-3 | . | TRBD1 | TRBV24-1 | TGTGCCACCAGCCCCGGGACAGGGGGGTACGGCACAGATACGCAGTATTTT | CATSPGTGGYGTDTQYF
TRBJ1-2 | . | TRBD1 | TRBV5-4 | TGTGCCAGCAGCCCTGGACAGGGGCCGACTCGCTATGGCTACACCTTC | CASSPGQGPTRYGYTF
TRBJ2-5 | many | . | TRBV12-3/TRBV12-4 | TGTGCCAGCAGTTTGACCCGGGGGCGCGGAGAGACCCAGTACTTC | CASSLTRGRGETQYF
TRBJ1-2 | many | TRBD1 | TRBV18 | TGTGCCAGCTCACCGGCACCGGTGGACAGGGAGCTTGGGGGCTACACCTTC | CASSPAPVDRELGGYTF
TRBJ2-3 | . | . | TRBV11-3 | TGTGCCAGCAGCCCCTCACTAGCAATATCCACAGATACGCAGTATTTT | CASSPSLAISTDTQYF
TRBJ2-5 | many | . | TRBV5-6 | TGTGCCAGCAGCCCGGGGGACGGGCAAGAGACCCAGTACTTC | CASSPGDGQETQYF
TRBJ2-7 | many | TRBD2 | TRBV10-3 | TGTGCCATCAGTGGGACTAGCGGGAGGAGTCCGCGGTACGAGCAGTACTTC | CAISGTSGRSPRYEQYF
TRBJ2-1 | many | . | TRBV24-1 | TGTGCCACCAGTGATTCCCAAGCGGGACACTCCTACAATGAGCAGTTCTTC | CATSDSQAGHSYNEQFF
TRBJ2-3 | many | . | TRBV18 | TGTGCCAGCTCACCATGGACGTGGGCCTTTAGCGGCCGATTCACAGATACGCAGTATTTT | CASSPWTWAFSGRFTDTQYF
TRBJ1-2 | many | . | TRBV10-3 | TGTGCCATCAGAAACACCGGGACATTCTATGGCTACACCTTC | CAIRNTGTFYGYTF
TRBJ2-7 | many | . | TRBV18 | TGTGCCAGCTCAACCGGACACCGAGTAGTACGTGGAGAGCAGTACTTC | CASSTGHRVVRGEQYF
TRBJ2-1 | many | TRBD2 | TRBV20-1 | TGCAGTGCTAGAGACACCCTAGCGGGAGGGCCTCGGGAGCAGTTCTTC | CSARDTLAGGPREQFF
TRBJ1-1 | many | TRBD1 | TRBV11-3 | TGTGCCAGCAGCTTAGCGGGACAGGGGGGGACTGAAGCTTTCTTT | CASSLAGQGGTEAFF
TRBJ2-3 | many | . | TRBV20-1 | TGCAGTGCTAGAGATCTAGTTTCCGGCACAGATACGCAGTATTTT | CSARDLVSGTDTQYF
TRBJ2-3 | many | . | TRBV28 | TGTGCCAGCAGCTCGGGGCTCCGGGATACGCAGTATTTT | CASSSGLRDTQYF
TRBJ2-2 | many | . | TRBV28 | TGTGCCAGCAGCTTTACTCCCGGGTGGGACACCGGGGAGCTGTTTTTT | CASSFTPGWDTGELFF
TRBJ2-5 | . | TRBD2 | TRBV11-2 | TGTGCCAGCAGCCGACTAGCGGGAGGAGAGACCCAGTACTTC | CASSRLAGGETQYF
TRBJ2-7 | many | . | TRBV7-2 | TGTGCCAGCAGCACACGGGCAGGGATTCGCTACGAGCAGTACTTC | CASSTRAGIRYEQYF
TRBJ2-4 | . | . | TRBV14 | TGTGCCAGCAGCCAAGATGGACCGATTCAGTACTTC | CASSQDGPIQYF
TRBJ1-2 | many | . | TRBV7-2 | TGTGCCAGCAGCTTAAACCGAGGGACCGTCTACACCTTC | CASSLNRGTVYTF
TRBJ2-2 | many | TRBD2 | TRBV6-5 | TGTGCCAGCAGTTACTCCCCTAGCGGGAACACCGGGGAGCTGTTTTTT | CASSYSPSGNTGELFF
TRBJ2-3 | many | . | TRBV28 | TGTGCCAGCAGTTTAGCGGGACGCACAGATACGCAGTATTTT | CASSLAGRTDTQYF
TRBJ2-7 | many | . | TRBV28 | TGTGCCAGCAGTACCGGCGGTTGGATAGGAGCCTACGAGCAGTACTTC | CASSTGGWIGAYEQYF
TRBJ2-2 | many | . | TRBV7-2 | TGTGCCAGCAGCTTAGCGCAAGCAGCGAATACCGGGGAGCTGTTTTTT | CASSLAQAANTGELFF
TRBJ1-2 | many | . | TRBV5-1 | TGCGCCAGCAGCTTGGCACAGATGGCTCATGGCTACACCTTC | CASSLAQMAHGYTF
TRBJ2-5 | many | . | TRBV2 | TGTGCCAGCAGACTAGACAGCCAAGAGACCCAGTACTTC | CASRLDSQETQYF
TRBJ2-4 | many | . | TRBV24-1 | TGTGCCACCAGTGATAGAAACATTCAGTACTTC | CATSDRNIQYF
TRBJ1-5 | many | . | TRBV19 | TGTGCCAGTAGTATTAGCTGGTCAGGAGATCAGCCCCAGCATTTT | CASSISWSGDQPQHF
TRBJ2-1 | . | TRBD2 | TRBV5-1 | TGCGCCAGCAGCTTGACTCTAGCGGGAGGATTTGGCAATGAGCAGTTCTTC | CASSLTLAGGFGNEQFF
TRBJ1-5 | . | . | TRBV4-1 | TGCGCCAGCAGCCAATTGGGGGATAGCAATCAGCCCCAGCATTTT | CASSQLGDSNQPQHF
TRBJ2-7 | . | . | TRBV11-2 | TGTGCCAGCAGCTCCCCCCCCGGGAAGGACTACGAGCAGTACTTC | CASSSPPGKDYEQYF
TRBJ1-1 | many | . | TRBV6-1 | TGTGCCAGCAGTGACAGTCCGGGGAACACTGAAGCTTTCTTT | CASSDSPGNTEAFF
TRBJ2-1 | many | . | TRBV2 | TGTGCCAGCAGTGACCTTCTGAGCTCCTACAATGAGCAGTTCTTC | CASSDLLSSYNEQFF
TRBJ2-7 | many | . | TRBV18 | TGTGCCAGCTCACCTGGGCAAAGGGACGAGCAGTACTTC | CASSPGQRDEQYF
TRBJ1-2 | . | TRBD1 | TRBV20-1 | TGCAGTGCTAGCAGGGGGGGGGTCTATGGCTACACCTTC | CSASRGGVYGYTF
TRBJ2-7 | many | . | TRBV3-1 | TGTGCCAGCAGTTCCAACAGGGCCTACGAGCAGTACTTC | CASSSNRAYEQYF
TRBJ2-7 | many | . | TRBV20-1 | TGCAGTGCTACCCTAGGGGGGGCCTACGAGCAGTACTTC | CSATLGGAYEQYF
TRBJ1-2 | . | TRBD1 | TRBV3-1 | TGTGCCAGCAGCCAACGGACAGGGGGCGACTATGGCTACACCTTC | CASSQRTGGDYGYTF